This section outlines one T cell receptor beta chain sequence together with its context. Its antigen is not known. A quantity of roughly 0.5 to 1 ug RNA underwent reverse transcription using random hexamers. A multiplex approach, immunoSEQ multiplex PCR, amplified TCR beta CDR3 across 54 Vbeta and 13 Jbeta. TCRdb ran MiXCR on the immunoSEQ multiplex PCR reads and lists one entry per CDR3 protein. The sample includes approximately 190,000 distinct CDR3 sequences, 90% to 97% of them seen just once. The data were taken from a study of CD8 T cells in Susac syndrome. Study as a whole: Of the sequenced Susac syndrome patients, six had active disease and fewer than ten were in remission. Patients with Susac syndrome had blood drawn and were at that point therapy-naive, on corticosteroids, or on intravenous immunoglobulin alone. Notes on the study in general: It was acknowledged in the study that the number of individuals who were included in its TCR sequencing and HLA analysis was relatively small.

V gave up 5 bases and J gave up 5 bases, with 30 bases separating them. The CDR3 totals 19 residues. Germline loops: CDR1 SGHTA, CDR2 FQGNSA. The source is a human donor with Susac syndrome. Material: CD4+ T cells from PBMCs. V and J are TRBV7-2 and TRBJ2-5; possible D gene TRBD2, 6 bases. This chain's CDR3 is CASSLRAGGSPRTWETQYF. The CDR3 nucleotides are TGTGCCAGCAGCCTCCGAGCGGGTGGGAGTCCCCGTACCTGGGAGACCCAGTACTTC.